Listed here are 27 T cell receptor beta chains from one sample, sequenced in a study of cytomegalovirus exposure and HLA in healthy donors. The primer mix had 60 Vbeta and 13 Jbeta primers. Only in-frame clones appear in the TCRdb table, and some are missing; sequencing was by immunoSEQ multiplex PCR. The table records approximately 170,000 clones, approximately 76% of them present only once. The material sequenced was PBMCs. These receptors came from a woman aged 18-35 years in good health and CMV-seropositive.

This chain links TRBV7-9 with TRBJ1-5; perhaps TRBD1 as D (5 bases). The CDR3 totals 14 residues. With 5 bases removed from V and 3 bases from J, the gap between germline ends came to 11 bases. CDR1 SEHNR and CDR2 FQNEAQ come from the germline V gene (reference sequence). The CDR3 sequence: CASSLDRVNQPQHF. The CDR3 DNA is TGTGCCAGCAGCCTCGACAGAGTCAATCAGCCCCAGCATTTT.

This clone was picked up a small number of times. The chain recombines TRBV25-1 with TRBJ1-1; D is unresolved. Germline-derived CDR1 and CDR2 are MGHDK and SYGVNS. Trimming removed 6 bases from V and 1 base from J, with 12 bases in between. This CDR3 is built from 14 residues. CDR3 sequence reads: CASRKEGSNTEAFF. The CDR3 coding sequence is TGTGCCAGCAGGAAGGAGGGATCGAACACTGAAGCTTTCTTT.

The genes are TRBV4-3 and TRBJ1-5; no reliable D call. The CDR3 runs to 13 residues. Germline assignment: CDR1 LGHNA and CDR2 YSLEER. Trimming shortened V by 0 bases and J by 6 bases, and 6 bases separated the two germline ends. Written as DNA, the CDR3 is TGCGCCAGCAGCCAAGATGGAGGTCAGCCCCAGCATTTT. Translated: CASSQDGGQPQHF.

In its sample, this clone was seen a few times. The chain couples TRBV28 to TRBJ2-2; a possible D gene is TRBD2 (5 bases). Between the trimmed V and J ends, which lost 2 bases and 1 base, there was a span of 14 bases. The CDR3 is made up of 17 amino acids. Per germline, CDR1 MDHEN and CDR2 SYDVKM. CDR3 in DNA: TGTGCCAGCAGTTTACTCCGGGAACAGAGGAACACCGGGGAGCTGTTTTTT. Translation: CASSLLREQRNTGELFF. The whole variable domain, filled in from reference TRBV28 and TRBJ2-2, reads DVKVTQSSRYLVKRTGEKVFLECVQDMDHENMFWYRQDPGLGLRLIYFSYDVKMKEKGDIPEGYSVSREKKERFSLILESASTNQTSMYLCASSLLREQRNTGELFFGEGSRLTVL.

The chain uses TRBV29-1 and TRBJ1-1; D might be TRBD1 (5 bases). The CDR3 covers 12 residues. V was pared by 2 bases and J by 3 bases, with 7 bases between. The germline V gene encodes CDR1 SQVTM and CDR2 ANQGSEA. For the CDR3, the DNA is TGCAGCGTTGAATGGGGGGACACTGAAGCTTTCTTT. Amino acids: CSVEWGDTEAFF. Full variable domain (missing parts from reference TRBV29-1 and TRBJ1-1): SAVISQKPSRDICQRGTSLTIQCQVDSQVTMMFWYRQQPGQSLTLIATANQGSEATYESGFVIDKFPISRPNLTFSTLTVSNMSPEDSSIYLCSVEWGDTEAFFGQGTRLTVV.

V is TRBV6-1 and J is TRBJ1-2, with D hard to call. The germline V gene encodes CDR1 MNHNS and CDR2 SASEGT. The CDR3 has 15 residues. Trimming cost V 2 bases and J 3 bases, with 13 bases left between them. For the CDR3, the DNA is TGTGCCAGCAGTGAAACGTGGGAGCCTCACTATGGCTACACCTTC. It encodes CASSETWEPHYGYTF.

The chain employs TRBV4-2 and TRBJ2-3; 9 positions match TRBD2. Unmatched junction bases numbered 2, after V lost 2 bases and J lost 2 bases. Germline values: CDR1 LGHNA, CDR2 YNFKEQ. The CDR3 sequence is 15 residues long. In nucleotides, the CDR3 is TGTGCCAGCAGCCAAAAGCGGGGGGACACAGATACGCAGTATTTT. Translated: CASSQKRGDTDTQYF.

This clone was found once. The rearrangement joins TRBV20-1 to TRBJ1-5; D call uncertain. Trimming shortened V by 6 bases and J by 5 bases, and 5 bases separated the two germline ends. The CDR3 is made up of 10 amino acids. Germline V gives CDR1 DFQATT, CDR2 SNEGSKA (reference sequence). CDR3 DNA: TGCAGTGCCCTGTATCAGCCCCAGCATTTT. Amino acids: CSALYQPQHF.

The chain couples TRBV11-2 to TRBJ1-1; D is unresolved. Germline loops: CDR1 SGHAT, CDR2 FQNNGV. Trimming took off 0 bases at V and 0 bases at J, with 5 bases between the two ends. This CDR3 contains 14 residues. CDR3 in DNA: TGTGCCAGCAGCTTAGAACTCCTGAACACTGAAGCTTTCTTT. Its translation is CASSLELLNTEAFF.

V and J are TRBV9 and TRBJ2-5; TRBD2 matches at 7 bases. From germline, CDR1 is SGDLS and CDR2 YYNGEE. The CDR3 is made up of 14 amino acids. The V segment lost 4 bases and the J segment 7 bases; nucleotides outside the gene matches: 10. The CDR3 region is CASSPSGALGTQYF. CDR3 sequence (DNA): TGTGCCAGCAGCCCGAGCGGGGCACTTGGGACCCAGTACTTC.

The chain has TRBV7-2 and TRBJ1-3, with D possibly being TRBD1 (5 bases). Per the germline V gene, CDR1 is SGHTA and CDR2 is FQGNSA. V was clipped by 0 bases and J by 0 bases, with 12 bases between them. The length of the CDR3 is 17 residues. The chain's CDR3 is CASSLAATGSSGNTIYF. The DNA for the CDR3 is TGTGCCAGCAGCTTAGCCGCTACAGGATCCTCTGGAAACACCATATATTTT.

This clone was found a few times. The DNA of the CDR3 is TGTGCCAGCAGTGCCTCCAAGGGCAGGGTGTTGGAATCACCCCTCCACTTT. Translating gives CASSASKGRVLESPLHF. The chain combines TRBV25-1 with TRBJ1-6, with D possibly TRBD1 on 5 matching bases. This CDR3 is 17 amino acids long. V lost 4 bases and J lost 10, with 23 bases in between. The germline V gene has CDR1 MGHDK and CDR2 SYGVNS.

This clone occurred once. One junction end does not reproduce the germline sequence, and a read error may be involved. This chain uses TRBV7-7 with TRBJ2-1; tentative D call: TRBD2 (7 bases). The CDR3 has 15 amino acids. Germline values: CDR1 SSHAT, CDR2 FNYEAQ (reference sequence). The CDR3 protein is CASSPWGGPRNEQFF. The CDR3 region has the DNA TGTGCTAGCAGCCCTTGGGGGGGGCCTAGGAATGAGCAGTTCTTC.

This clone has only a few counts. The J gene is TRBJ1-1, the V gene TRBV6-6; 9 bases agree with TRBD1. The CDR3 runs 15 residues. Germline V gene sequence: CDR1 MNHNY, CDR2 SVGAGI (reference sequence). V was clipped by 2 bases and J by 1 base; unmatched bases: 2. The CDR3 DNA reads TGTGCCAGCAGTTACGGGGACAGGGAGAACACTGAAGCTTTCTTT. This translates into CASSYGDRENTEAFF.

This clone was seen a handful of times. CDR3 coding DNA: TGTGCCAGCAGCTTAGGCGGGAGCGGCGAACGGGGAGGCTACACCTTC. It is translated as CASSLGGSGERGGYTF. The chain links TRBV7-9 to TRBJ1-2; no clear D gene. The germline V gene has CDR1 SEHNR and CDR2 FQNEAQ (reference sequence). This CDR3 region has 16 residues. V was clipped by 1 base and J by 8 bases, with 20 bases between them.

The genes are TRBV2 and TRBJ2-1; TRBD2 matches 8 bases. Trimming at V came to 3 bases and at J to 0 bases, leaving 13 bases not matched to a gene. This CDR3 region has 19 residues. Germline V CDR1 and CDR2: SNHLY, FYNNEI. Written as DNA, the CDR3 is TGTGCCAGCAGTGATGGTGATAGCGGGGCCGTACACTCCTACAATGAGCAGTTCTTC. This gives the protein CASSDGDSGAVHSYNEQFF.

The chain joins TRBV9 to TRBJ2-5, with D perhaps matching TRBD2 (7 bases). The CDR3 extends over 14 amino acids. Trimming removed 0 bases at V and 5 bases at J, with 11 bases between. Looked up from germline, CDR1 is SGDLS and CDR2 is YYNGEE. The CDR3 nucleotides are TGTGCCAGCAGCGTAGAGGGGGAGGGCGAGACCCAGTACTTC. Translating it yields CASSVEGEGETQYF. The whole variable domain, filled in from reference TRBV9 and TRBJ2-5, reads DSGVTQTPKHLITATGQRVTLRCSPRSGDLSVYWYQQSLDQGLQFLIQYYNGEERAKGNILERFSAQQFPDLHSELNLSSLELGDSALYFCASSVEGEGETQYFGPGTRLLVL.

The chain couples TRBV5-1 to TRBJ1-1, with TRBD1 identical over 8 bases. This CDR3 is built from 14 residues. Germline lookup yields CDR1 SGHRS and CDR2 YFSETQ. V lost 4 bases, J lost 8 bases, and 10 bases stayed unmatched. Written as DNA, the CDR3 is TGCGCCAGCAGCCGGGGGACAGGTTATAAAGAAGCTTTCTTT. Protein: CASSRGTGYKEAFF.

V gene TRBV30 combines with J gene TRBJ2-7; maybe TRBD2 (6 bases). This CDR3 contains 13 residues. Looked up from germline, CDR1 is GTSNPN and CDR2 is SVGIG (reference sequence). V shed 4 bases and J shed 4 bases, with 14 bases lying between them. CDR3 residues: CAWTDGAGYEQYF. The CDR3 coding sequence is TGTGCCTGGACGGACGGCGCGGGGTACGAGCAGTACTTC.

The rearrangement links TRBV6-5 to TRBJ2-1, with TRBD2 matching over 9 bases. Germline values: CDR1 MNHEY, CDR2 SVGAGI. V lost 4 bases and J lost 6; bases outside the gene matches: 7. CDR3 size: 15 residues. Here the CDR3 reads CASSSLGTSFNEQFF. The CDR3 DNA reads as TGTGCCAGCAGTTCCCTCGGGACTAGCTTCAATGAGCAGTTCTTC.

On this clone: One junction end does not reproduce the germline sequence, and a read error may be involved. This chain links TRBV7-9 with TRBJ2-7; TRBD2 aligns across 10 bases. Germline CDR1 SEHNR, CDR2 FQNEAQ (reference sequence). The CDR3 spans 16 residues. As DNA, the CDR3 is TGTTCCAGCAGCACACCGGCTAGCGGGGGTTCCTACGAGCAGTACTTC. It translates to CSSSTPASGGSYEQYF.

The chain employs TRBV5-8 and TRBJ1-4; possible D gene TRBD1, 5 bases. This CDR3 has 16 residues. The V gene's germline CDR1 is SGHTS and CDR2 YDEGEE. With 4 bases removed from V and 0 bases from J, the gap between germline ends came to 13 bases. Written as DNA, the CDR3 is TGTGCCAGCAGCGCTGGGACTGGTGCAACTAATGAAAAACTGTTTTTT. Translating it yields CASSAGTGATNEKLFF.

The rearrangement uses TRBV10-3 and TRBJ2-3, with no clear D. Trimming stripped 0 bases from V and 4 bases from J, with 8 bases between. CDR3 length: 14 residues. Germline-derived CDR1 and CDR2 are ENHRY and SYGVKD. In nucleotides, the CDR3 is TGTGCCATCAGTGAGTCGCTAGGCTCAGATACGCAGTATTTT. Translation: CAISESLGSDTQYF.

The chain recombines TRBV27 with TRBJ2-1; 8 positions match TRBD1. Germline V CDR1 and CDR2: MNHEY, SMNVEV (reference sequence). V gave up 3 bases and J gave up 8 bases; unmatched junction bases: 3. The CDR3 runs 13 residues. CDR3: CASSLQGAYEQFF. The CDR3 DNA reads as TGTGCCAGCAGTTTGCAGGGGGCCTATGAGCAGTTCTTC.

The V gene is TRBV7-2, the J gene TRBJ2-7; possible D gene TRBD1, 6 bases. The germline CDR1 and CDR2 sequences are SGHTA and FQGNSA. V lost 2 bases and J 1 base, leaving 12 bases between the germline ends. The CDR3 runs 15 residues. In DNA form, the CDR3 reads TGTGCCAGCAGCTTAAGCAGGGGACCTTCCTACGAGCAGTACTTC. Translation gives CASSLSRGPSYEQYF.

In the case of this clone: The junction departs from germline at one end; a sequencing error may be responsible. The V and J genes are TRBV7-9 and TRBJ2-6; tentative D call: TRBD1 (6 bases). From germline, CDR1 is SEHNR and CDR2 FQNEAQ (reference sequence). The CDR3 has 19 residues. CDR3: CSSSHPPSRGLSGANVLTF. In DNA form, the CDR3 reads TGTTCCAGCAGCCATCCCCCGAGCAGGGGATTATCTGGGGCCAACGTCCTGACTTTC.

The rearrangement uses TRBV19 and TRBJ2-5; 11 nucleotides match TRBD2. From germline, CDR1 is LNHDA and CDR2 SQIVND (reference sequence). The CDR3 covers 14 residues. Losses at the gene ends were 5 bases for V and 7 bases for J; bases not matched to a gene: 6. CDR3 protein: CASSLRLAGRTQYF. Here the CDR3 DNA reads TGTGCCAGTAGTTTGAGACTAGCGGGGCGGACCCAGTACTTC.